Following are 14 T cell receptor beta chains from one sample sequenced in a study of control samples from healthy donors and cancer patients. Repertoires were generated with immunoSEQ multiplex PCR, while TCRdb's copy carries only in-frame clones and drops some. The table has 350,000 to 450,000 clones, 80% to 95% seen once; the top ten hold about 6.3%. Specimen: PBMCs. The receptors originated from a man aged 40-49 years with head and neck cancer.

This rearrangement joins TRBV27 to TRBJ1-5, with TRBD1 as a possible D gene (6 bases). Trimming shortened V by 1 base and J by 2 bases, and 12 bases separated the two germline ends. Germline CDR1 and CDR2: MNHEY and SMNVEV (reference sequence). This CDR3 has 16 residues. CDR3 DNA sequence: TGTGCCAGCAGTTTATTGGGGGGCGTCGGCAATCAGCCCCAGCATTTT. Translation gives CASSLLGGVGNQPQHF.

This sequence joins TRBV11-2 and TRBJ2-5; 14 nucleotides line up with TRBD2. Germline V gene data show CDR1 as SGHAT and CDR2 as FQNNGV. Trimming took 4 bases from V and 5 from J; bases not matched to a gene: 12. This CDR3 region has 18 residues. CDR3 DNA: TGTGCCAGCAGCTCTCGACTAGCGGGAGGGCCGGAGCGGGAGACCCAGTACTTC. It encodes CASSSRLAGGPERETQYF.

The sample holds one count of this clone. In DNA, the CDR3 is TGTGCCAGCAGCACCCTAGCGGGCGCCGGGGAGCTGTTTTTT. Protein sequence: CASSTLAGAGELFF. The V and J genes are TRBV7-3 and TRBJ2-2, with TRBD2 matching over 8 bases. The germline V gene has CDR1 SGHTA and CDR2 FQGTGA. Trimming took 5 bases from V and 6 from J; bases not matched to a gene: 5. The CDR3 has 14 amino acids.

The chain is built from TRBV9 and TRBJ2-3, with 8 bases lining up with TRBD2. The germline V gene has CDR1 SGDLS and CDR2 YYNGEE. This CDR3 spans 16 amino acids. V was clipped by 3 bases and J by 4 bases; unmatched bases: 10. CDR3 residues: CASSAIGLAIADTQYF. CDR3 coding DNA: TGTGCCAGCAGCGCTATAGGACTAGCTATCGCAGATACGCAGTATTTT.

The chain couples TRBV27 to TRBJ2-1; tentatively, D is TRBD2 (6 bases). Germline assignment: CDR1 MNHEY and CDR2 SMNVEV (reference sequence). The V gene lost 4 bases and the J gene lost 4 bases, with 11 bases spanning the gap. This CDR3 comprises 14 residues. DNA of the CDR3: TGTGCCAGCAGTTCGGGAGTGGGGTACAATGAGCAGTTCTTC. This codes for CASSSGVGYNEQFF.

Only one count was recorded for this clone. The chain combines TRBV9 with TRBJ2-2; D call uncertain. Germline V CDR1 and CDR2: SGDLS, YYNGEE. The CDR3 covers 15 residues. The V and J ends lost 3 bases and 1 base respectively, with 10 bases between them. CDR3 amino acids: CASSGTPKNTGELFF. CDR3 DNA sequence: TGTGCCAGCAGCGGGACGCCAAAGAACACCGGGGAGCTGTTTTTT.

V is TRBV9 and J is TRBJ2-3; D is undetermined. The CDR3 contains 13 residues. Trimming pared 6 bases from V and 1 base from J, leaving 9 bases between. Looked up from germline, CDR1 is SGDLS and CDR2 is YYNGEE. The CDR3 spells CASTRGGTDTQYF. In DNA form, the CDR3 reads TGTGCCAGCACCCGAGGAGGCACAGATACGCAGTATTTT.

CDR3 amino acids: CASSLERSNYGYTF. The CDR3 DNA is TGTGCCAGCAGCTTAGAACGGTCAAACTATGGCTACACCTTC. The chain recombines TRBV13 with TRBJ1-2; D gene uncertain. The CDR3 contains 14 residues. Germline V gene lookup returns CDR1 PRHDT and CDR2 FYEKMQ (reference sequence). V was trimmed by 1 base and J by 2 bases, leaving 8 bases between them.

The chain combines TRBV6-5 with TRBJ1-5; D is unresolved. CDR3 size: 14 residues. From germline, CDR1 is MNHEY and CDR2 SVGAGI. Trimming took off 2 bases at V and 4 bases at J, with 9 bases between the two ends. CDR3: CASSYGRRNQPQHF. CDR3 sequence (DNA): TGTGCCAGCAGTTACGGGCGGAGGAATCAGCCCCAGCATTTT.

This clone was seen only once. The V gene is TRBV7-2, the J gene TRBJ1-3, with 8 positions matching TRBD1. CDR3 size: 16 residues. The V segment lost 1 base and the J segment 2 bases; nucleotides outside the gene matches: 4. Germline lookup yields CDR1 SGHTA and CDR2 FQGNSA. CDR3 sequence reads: CASSLVAGGTGNTIYF. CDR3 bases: TGTGCCAGCAGCTTAGTGGCAGGGGGCACTGGAAACACCATATATTTT. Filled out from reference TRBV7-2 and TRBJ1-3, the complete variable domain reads GAGVSQSPSNKVTEKGKDVELRCDPISGHTALYWYRQSLGQGLEFLIYFQGNSAPDKSGLPSDRFSAERTGGSVSTLTIQRTQQEDSAVYLCASSLVAGGTGNTIYFGEGSWLTVV.

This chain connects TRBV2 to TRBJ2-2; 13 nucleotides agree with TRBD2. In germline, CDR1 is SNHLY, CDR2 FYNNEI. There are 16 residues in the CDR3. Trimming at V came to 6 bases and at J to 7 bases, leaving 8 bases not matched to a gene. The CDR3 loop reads CASRATSGGANGELFF. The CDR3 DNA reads TGTGCCAGCAGGGCTACTAGCGGGGGGGCTAACGGGGAGCTGTTTTTT.

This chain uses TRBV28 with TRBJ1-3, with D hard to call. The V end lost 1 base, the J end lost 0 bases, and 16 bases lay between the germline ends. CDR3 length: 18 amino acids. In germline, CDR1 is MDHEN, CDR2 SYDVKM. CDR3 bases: TGTGCCAGCAGTTTATCCTCGTTGGGTGCCAGCTCTGGAAACACCATATATTTT. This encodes CASSLSSLGASSGNTIYF.

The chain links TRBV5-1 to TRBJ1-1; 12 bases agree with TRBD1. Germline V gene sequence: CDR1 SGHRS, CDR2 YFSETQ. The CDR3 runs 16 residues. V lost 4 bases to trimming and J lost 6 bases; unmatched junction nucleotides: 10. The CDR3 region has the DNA TGCGCCAGCAGCCTCGGGACAGGGGGCGCAGGCGCTGAAGCTTTCTTT. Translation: CASSLGTGGAGAEAFF.

This chain's CDR3 is CASSSGRYNSPLHF. The CDR3 coding sequence is TGTGCCAGCAGTAGTGGGAGATATAATTCACCCCTCCACTTT. V usage is TRBV25-1 and J usage is TRBJ1-6; D gene ambiguous. V was shortened by 5 bases and J by 4 bases, with 9 bases between the two germline ends. Germline lookup yields CDR1 MGHDK and CDR2 SYGVNS. The CDR3 extends over 14 amino acids.